This T cell receptor beta chain was profiled in a study of low-dose radiotherapy and immunotherapy resistance in tumors. Study details: Doses of 0.5 Gy per fraction every 2 weeks, totaling 6.5 Gy, went to Cohort 1.

The table lists this clonotype with many counts. Documented time point: after trial treatment. Treatment of the sample: LDRT plus nivolumab, ipilimumab, low-dose cyclophosphamide and aspirin (RACIN trial). The donors' treatment consisted of nivolumab, ipilimumab, aspirin, low-dose cyclophosphamide and low-dose radiotherapy. Patients who could take part had advanced solid tumors with no tumor-infiltrating lymphocytes. TRAV- and TRBV-specific primers, spanning alpha and beta chains, primed first-strand cDNA. TCR amplification ran approximately 22 PCR cycles using constant-region and V-primer adapter primers. TCRdb reprocessed the reads with MiXCR, giving one entry per CDR3 protein. The table lists more than 50,000 distinct CDR3 sequences, about 23% of them singletons, with around 7% in the top ten. Trimming left V 0 bases short and J 0 bases short, with 7 bases between. Germline loops: CDR1 SGHNT, CDR2 YYREEE (reference sequence). This CDR3 has 15 residues.

This chain connects TRBV5-4 to TRBJ1-5; D is ambiguous. The TCR originated in a male donor with prostate cancer. Sequencing was performed on PBMCs, taken after low-dose radiotherapy plus immunotherapy. CDR3 in amino acids: CASSLVEGSNQPQHF. The CDR3 DNA reads TGTGCCAGCAGCTTGGTGGAAGGTAGCAATCAGCCCCAGCATTTT.